This entry lists 32 T cell receptor beta chains sequenced from one sample in a study of T cell responses to AZD1222 COVID-19 vaccine. Clones were sequenced by immunoSEQ multiplex PCR, and TCRdb holds only the in-frame ones, with some missing. The table shows over 150,000 clones, with roughly nine tenths occurring only once. The sample in question was peripheral blood, obtained 28 days after the second AZD1222 dose. The receptors stem from an adult who received the AZD1222 COVID-19 vaccine.

The genes are TRBV30 and TRBJ2-7; 8 bases map to TRBD2. Germline V lookup: CDR1 GTSNPN, CDR2 SVGIG (reference sequence). The trim removed 0 bases at V and 4 bases at J, leaving 2 bases unmatched. The CDR3 covers 13 residues. CDR3 sequence reads: CAWSVGLDYEQYF. Here the CDR3 DNA reads TGTGCCTGGAGTGTGGGACTAGATTACGAGCAGTACTTC.

J is TRBJ1-6 and V is TRBV25-1; TRBD1 agrees at 9 bases. CDR3 length: 12 residues. Trimming at V came to 8 bases and at J to 7 bases, leaving 0 bases not matched to a gene. Germline CDR1 MGHDK, CDR2 SYGVNS. The CDR3 reads CASGQGNSPLHF. The CDR3 DNA reads TGTGCCAGCGGACAGGGGAATTCACCCCTCCACTTT.

The rearrangement uses TRBV28 and TRBJ1-2; 9 nucleotides line up with TRBD1. The germline CDR1 and CDR2 sequences are MDHEN and SYDVKM. With 3 bases clipped from V and 9 bases from J, the junction kept 5 bases outside the gene matches. This CDR3 has 13 amino acids. CDR3 DNA sequence: TGTGCCAGCAGTTTGGAGGACAGGGGAAGCTACACCTTC. Its protein product is CASSLEDRGSYTF.

The chain is built from TRBV24-1 and TRBJ2-5; TRBD1 matches at 9 bases. There are 16 residues in the CDR3. Germline CDR1 is KGHDR and CDR2 is SFDVKD. After removal of 5 bases from V and 5 bases from J, the junction contained 11 bases not matched to a gene. For the CDR3, the DNA is TGTGCCACCAGTGGTGTAGAACAGGGGGCTAAGGAGACCCAGTACTTC. As protein: CATSGVEQGAKETQYF.

The V and J genes are TRBV10-3 and TRBJ2-7; 8 bases are a match to TRBD1. There are 13 residues in the CDR3. J lost 3 bases, V lost 9 bases, and 7 bases had no gene match. Germline CDR1 is ENHRY and CDR2 is SYGVKD. CDR3 region: CAIGQGLGYEQYF. The CDR3 DNA is TGTGCCATTGGACAGGGATTAGGCTACGAGCAGTACTTC.

V and J are TRBV28 and TRBJ2-7, with TRBD1 matching 7 bases. V lost 5 bases, J lost 2 bases, and 9 bases stayed unmatched. Per germline, CDR1 MDHEN and CDR2 SYDVKM. The CDR3 loop spans 15 amino acids. The chain's CDR3 is CASSPGQALPYEQYF. DNA for the CDR3: TGTGCCAGCAGTCCCGGACAGGCCTTACCCTACGAGCAGTACTTC. The full variable domain, completed using reference TRBV28 and TRBJ2-7, is DVKVTQSSRYLVKRTGEKVFLECVQDMDHENMFWYRQDPGLGLRLIYFSYDVKMKEKGDIPEGYSVSREKKERFSLILESASTNQTSMYLCASSPGQALPYEQYFGPGTRLTVT.

This clone was seen a handful of times. The chain joins TRBV28 to TRBJ2-2; the match to TRBD1 covers 10 bases. CDR1 is MDHEN, CDR2 SYDVKM, per germline. The CDR3 runs 17 residues. V lost 2 bases, J lost 6 bases, and 9 bases stayed unmatched. The CDR3 DNA reads as TGTGCCAGCAGTTTAACCCCCTGGACAGGGGGGGCCGGGGAGCTGTTTTTT. This codes for CASSLTPWTGGAGELFF.

In its sample, this clone was seen once. The chain employs TRBV27 and TRBJ1-1; 9 bases fit TRBD1. Trimming cost V 5 bases and J 3 bases; bases outside gene matches: 4. Germline V gives CDR1 MNHEY, CDR2 SMNVEV (reference sequence). The CDR3 extends over 14 amino acids. The CDR3 DNA is TGTGCCAGCAGTCGGACAGGGGAATACACTGAAGCTTTCTTT. Its protein product is CASSRTGEYTEAFF.

V and J are TRBV5-1 and TRBJ1-1; 9 nucleotides align to TRBD1. There are 14 residues in the CDR3. CDR1 is SGHRS and CDR2 is YFSETQ in the germline V gene. Trimming cost V 0 bases and J 10 bases; bases outside gene matches: 7. CDR3 in DNA: TGCGCCAGCAGCTTGGTACCCGGGACAGGGAGAGCTTTCTTT. It encodes CASSLVPGTGRAFF.

This chain uses TRBV25-1 with TRBJ1-2, with 11 bases aligning to TRBD1. The CDR3 consists of 15 residues. Germline lookup yields CDR1 MGHDK and CDR2 SYGVNS. V was pared by 5 bases and J by 7 bases, with 9 bases of the junction left unmatched. CDR3 coding DNA: TGTGCCAGCAGTCAAGGGACAGGGGGAGTTTTTGGCTACACCTTC. Translation: CASSQGTGGVFGYTF.

V and J are TRBV21-1 and TRBJ2-3; the table gives TRBD2 as D, unverified against the DNA. TRBV21-1 is assigned pseudogene status. CDR3 size: 14 residues. The CDR3 coding sequence is TGTGCCAGCAGCCCGGAGGGGGGGGCAGATACGCAGTATTTT. Translation: CASSPEGGADTQYF.

This clone was recorded once. The chain couples TRBV3-1 (or the pseudogene TRBV3-2) to TRBJ2-5; maybe TRBD1 (5 bases). The V gene lost 4 bases and the J gene lost 0 bases, with 15 bases spanning the gap. This CDR3 has 16 residues. The germline CDR1 and CDR2 sequences are LGHDT and YNNKEL (reference sequence). In DNA, the CDR3 is TGTGCCAGCAGCCTTACCCGGACAATGTACCAAGAGACCCAGTACTTC. Translated, it gives CASSLTRTMYQETQYF.

The V and J genes are TRBV5-1 and TRBJ2-3; D is undetermined. V lost 2 bases, J lost 5 bases, and 9 bases lay in between. The CDR3 spans 13 residues. Germline V lookup: CDR1 SGHRS, CDR2 YFSETQ. The CDR3 region is CASSFGAGDTQYF. Written as DNA, the CDR3 is TGCGCCAGCAGCTTCGGAGCAGGAGATACGCAGTATTTT.

This chain connects TRBV11-1 to TRBJ1-1; 7 bases line up with TRBD1. Germline CDR1 and CDR2: SGHAT and FQDESV (reference sequence). The ends lost 5 bases at V and 6 bases at J; junction bases unmatched: 6. This CDR3 has 13 amino acids. The chain's CDR3 is CASSVTGFAEAFF. CDR3 coding DNA: TGTGCCAGCAGCGTGACAGGGTTCGCTGAAGCTTTCTTT.

The rearrangement joins TRBV14 to TRBJ2-7; 11 nucleotides align to TRBD1. The J segment lost 5 bases and the V segment lost 5 bases, leaving 8 bases of the junction unmatched. CDR1 SGHDN and CDR2 FVKESK come from the germline V gene. The CDR3 has 15 amino acids. The CDR3 sequence: CASSYGTGGEDEQYF. In DNA form, the CDR3 reads TGTGCCAGCAGCTATGGGACAGGGGGAGAGGACGAGCAGTACTTC.

The rearrangement joins TRBV5-6 to TRBJ2-1; D tentatively reads TRBD1 or TRBD2 (5 bases each). Trimming stripped 6 bases from V and 9 bases from J, with 10 bases between. The CDR3 has 11 amino acids. Germline V lookup: CDR1 SGHDT, CDR2 YYEEEE. The CDR3 is CASILGGEQFF. CDR3 nucleotides: TGTGCCAGCATCCTTGGGGGTGAGCAGTTCTTC.

The chain combines TRBV4-1 with TRBJ1-2; D not resolved. V lost 0 bases, J lost 3 bases, and 8 bases lay in between. The CDR3 length is 14 residues. Germline assignment: CDR1 MGHRA and CDR2 YSYEKL. The CDR3 region is CASSQEQTDYGYTF. The CDR3 DNA is TGCGCCAGCAGCCAAGAACAGACGGACTATGGCTACACCTTC.

The chain carries TRBV5-1 and TRBJ2-7; D could derive from TRBD1 or TRBD2 (5 bases each). This CDR3 is 16 amino acids long. V lost 4 bases and J 2 bases, leaving 19 bases between the germline ends. The germline V gene encodes CDR1 SGHRS and CDR2 YFSETQ. The DNA for the CDR3 is TGCGCCAGCAGCCCTAAAAGTGTGGGGACCGCCTACGAGCAGTACTTC. Translated, it gives CASSPKSVGTAYEQYF.

The gene calls are TRBV7-2 and TRBJ2-2; 7 bases match TRBD1. Germline V gene lookup returns CDR1 SGHTA and CDR2 FQGNSA. The CDR3 is 16 residues long. The junction had 10 bases not matched to a gene; V was cut back by 3 bases and J by 6 bases. The CDR3 DNA is TGTGCCAGCAGCTTGGGACAACGAAGGGGGCCCGGGGAGCTGTTTTTT. As protein: CASSLGQRRGPGELFF.

V usage is TRBV27 and J usage is TRBJ2-7; TRBD1 matches at 9 bases. This CDR3 comprises 15 residues. Trimming removed 6 bases from V and 2 bases from J; junction bases left unmatched: 8. The germline V gene has CDR1 MNHEY and CDR2 SMNVEV (reference sequence). CDR3 region: CASSTGGDPPYEQYF. CDR3 coding DNA: TGTGCCAGCAGCACAGGGGGCGATCCCCCCTACGAGCAGTACTTC.

V is TRBV7-9 and J is TRBJ2-1, with D possibly TRBD2 on 6 matching bases. The V end was cut by 4 bases, the J end by 10 bases, with 20 bases between. This CDR3 is built from 15 residues. Germline CDR1 SEHNR, CDR2 FQNEAQ (reference sequence). The chain's CDR3 is CASSSTTPGVGEQFF. The CDR3 DNA reads TGTGCCAGCAGCTCGACTACGCCGGGAGTTGGCGAGCAGTTCTTC.

CDR3 in amino acids: CASSLEYPGGVGEQFF. CDR3 sequence (DNA): TGTGCCAGCAGCTTAGAATACCCAGGGGGAGTGGGTGAGCAGTTCTTC. The rearrangement joins TRBV11-2 to TRBJ2-1, with 7 bases aligning to TRBD1. CDR3 length equals 16 residues. V was pared by 0 bases and J by 9 bases, with 11 bases of the junction left unmatched. Germline CDR1 and CDR2: SGHAT and FQNNGV.

This sequence joins TRBV30 and TRBJ2-5, with no clear D. Germline CDR1 is GTSNPN and CDR2 is SVGIG (reference sequence). Trimming shortened V by 3 bases and J by 5 bases, and 7 bases separated the two germline ends. The CDR3 sequence is 11 residues long. CDR3 loop: CAWRGEETQYF. CDR3 nucleotide sequence: TGTGCCTGGAGGGGTGAGGAGACCCAGTACTTC.

This clone turned up a few times. The chain joins TRBV9 to TRBJ1-2, with TRBD1 as a possible D gene (5 bases). Germline V gene data show CDR1 as SGDLS and CDR2 as YYNGEE. There are 13 residues in the CDR3. The V end lost 2 bases, the J end lost 7 bases, and 12 bases lay between the germline ends. CDR3 sequence: CASSVGGAPGYTF. CDR3 nucleotide sequence: TGTGCCAGCAGCGTTGGTGGGGCCCCTGGCTACACCTTC.

As for this clone: A read error may account for a junction end that differs from germline. The chain couples TRBV7-7 to TRBJ2-2; no reliable D call. The germline V gene has CDR1 SSHAT and CDR2 FNYEAQ (reference sequence). This CDR3 is 16 amino acids long. CDR3 sequence reads: CASSLAPSPNTGELFF. The CDR3 nucleotides are TGTGCTAGCAGCTTAGCCCCATCACCCAACACCGGGGAGCTGTTTTTT.

A remark on this clone: This CDR3 is also generated by other DNA sequences in the sample. The chain carries TRBV12-3 or TRBV12-4 and TRBJ2-2; D unresolved. V lost 1 base and J lost 6, with 3 bases in between. The CDR3 sequence is 12 residues long. CDR3 in amino acids: CASSLGAGELFF. In nucleotides, the CDR3 is TGTGCCAGCAGTTTAGGTGCCGGGGAGCTGTTTTTT.

This chain joins TRBV9 and TRBJ2-3; tentative D call: TRBD1 (7 bases). The CDR3 is 16 amino acids. Germline V gene lookup returns CDR1 SGDLS and CDR2 YYNGEE. V lost 4 bases and J lost 4, with 19 bases in between. The CDR3 nucleotides are TGTGCCAGCAGCCTACCAGCGGGCCAGGGGGCAGATACGCAGTATTTT. Residues: CASSLPAGQGADTQYF.

The rearrangement uses TRBV4-1 and TRBJ2-5, with TRBD2 matching over 11 bases. CDR1 MGHRA and CDR2 YSYEKL come from the germline V gene. With 3 bases clipped from V and 2 bases from J, the junction kept 14 bases outside the gene matches. This CDR3 is 19 amino acids long. The CDR3 region is CASSHPGLAGGPGQETQYF. CDR3 sequence (DNA): TGCGCCAGCAGCCACCCCGGGTTAGCGGGAGGGCCAGGACAAGAGACCCAGTACTTC.

The chain is built from TRBV19 and TRBJ1-6; D is unclear. Germline loops: CDR1 LNHDA, CDR2 SQIVND (reference sequence). Trimming cost V 0 bases and J 8 bases, with 8 bases left between them. CDR3 length: 14 amino acids. For the CDR3, the DNA is TGTGCCAGTAGTATAGAGGGGATGGATTCACCCCTCCACTTT. Translation gives CASSIEGMDSPLHF.

This clone was counted a few times. The junction does not match germline at one end; this may be a read error. V gene TRBV6-6 combines with J gene TRBJ1-2; no definite D call. CDR1 is MNHNY and CDR2 is SVGAGI in the germline V gene (reference sequence). This CDR3 comprises 12 residues. The CDR3 reads CASSPTPPILGF. The CDR3 region has the DNA TGTGCCAGCAGCCCCACCCCACCGATTCTAGGATTC.

The genes are TRBV9 and TRBJ1-5; TRBD1 is a possible D gene (5 bases). This CDR3 contains 14 residues. The germline CDR1 and CDR2 sequences are SGDLS and YYNGEE. The V end was cut by 0 bases, the J end by 7 bases, with 11 bases between. CDR3 amino acids: CASSVAGAGQPQHF. The CDR3 DNA sequence: TGTGCCAGCAGCGTAGCCGGGGCCGGACAGCCCCAGCATTTT.

The chain is built from TRBV7-3 and TRBJ2-1; 7 bases are a match to TRBD2. Unmatched junction bases numbered 1, after V lost 0 bases and J lost 11 bases. From germline, CDR1 is SGHTA and CDR2 FQGTGA. This CDR3 is 12 amino acids long. CDR3 sequence (DNA): TGTGCCAGCAGCTTAACTAGCGGGCAGCAGTTCTTC. It codes for CASSLTSGQQFF.